The 27 T cell receptor beta chains below all came from one sample that was sequenced in a study of shared clonotypes between healthy human individuals. Produced via immunoSEQ multiplex PCR; TCRdb's table is partial and in-frame only. The table records around 100,000 clones, roughly 69% of them present only once. The sample taken for sequencing was memory CD8+ T cells sorted from blood. Subset specified: CD45RO+ cells pooled with CCR7-negative TemRA cells. The source is a man aged 30-40 years in good health.

This clone is categorized as medium-sized (0.01 to 0.1%). This chain joins TRBV7-6 and TRBJ2-3; D unresolved. In germline, CDR1 is SGHVS, CDR2 FNYEAQ. The CDR3 extends over 14 amino acids. Deletions cut 4 bases from V and 0 bases from J, with 8 bases between. In nucleotides, the CDR3 is TGTGCCAGCAGCTCCGGGCCAAGCACAGATACGCAGTATTTT. Encoded protein: CASSSGPSTDTQYF.

The DNA for the CDR3 is TGCGCCAGCAGCCAAAAACAGGGGGAGGCCAACGTCCTGACTTTC. The encoded protein is CASSQKQGEANVLTF. The rearrangement links TRBV4-3 to TRBJ2-6, with 8 bases aligning to TRBD1. The germline V gene encodes CDR1 LGHNA and CDR2 YSLEER. The CDR3 contains 15 residues. V dropped 2 bases and J dropped 6; count of bases not matched to a gene: 3.

This clone has more than one count but fewer than ten. The rearrangement links TRBV11-3 to TRBJ1-1; D unresolved. The V gene lost 4 bases and the J gene lost 1 base, with 4 bases spanning the gap. CDR1 SGHNT and CDR2 YENEEA come from the germline V gene. CDR3 length: 12 residues. Written as DNA, the CDR3 is TGTGCCAGCAGCTATGAGAACACTGAAGCTTTCTTT. Amino acids: CASSYENTEAFF.

V and J are TRBV21-1 and TRBJ2-2; TRBD1 is the table's D call, not checked against the DNA. TRBV21-1 is shown as a pseudogene. The CDR3 extends over 14 amino acids. The CDR3 sequence is CASSKGTGLGELFF. The CDR3 nucleotides read TGTGCCAGCAGCAAAGGGACAGGGCTCGGGGAGCTGTTTTTT.

The chain links TRBV4-3 to TRBJ2-7; 8 bases are shared with TRBD1. Losses at the gene ends were 1 base for V and 3 bases for J; bases not matched to a gene: 5. From germline, CDR1 is LGHNA and CDR2 YSLEER. The CDR3 loop spans 15 amino acids. The CDR3 loop reads CASSQVTGANYEQYF. DNA of the CDR3: TGCGCCAGCAGCCAAGTGACAGGGGCGAACTACGAGCAGTACTTC.

This clone occurred many times. V is TRBV6-4 and J is TRBJ2-2; D may be TRBD1 (6 bases). The CDR3 runs 14 residues. CDR1 is MRHNA and CDR2 is SNTAGT in the germline V gene. The V end lost 2 bases, the J end lost 7 bases, and 11 bases lay between the germline ends. The CDR3 nucleotides are TGTGCCAGCAGTGACAAGGGGGAGCACGGGGAGCTGTTTTTT. Its protein product is CASSDKGEHGELFF.

Here the CDR3 DNA reads TGCGCCAGCACAAGGACTACCAGGAACACCGGGGAGCTGTTTTTT. Protein: CASTRTTRNTGELFF. The gene calls are TRBV5-1 and TRBJ2-2, with TRBD2 as a possible D gene (6 bases). The CDR3 runs 15 residues. The V and J ends lost 6 bases and 1 base respectively, with 13 bases between them. Per germline, CDR1 SGHRS and CDR2 YFSETQ. The variable domain in full, completed from reference TRBV5-1 and TRBJ2-2, reads KAGVTQTPRYLIKTRGQQVTLSCSPISGHRSVSWYQQTPGQGLQFLFEYFSETQRNKGNFPGRFSGRQFSNSRSEMNVSTLELGDSALYLCASTRTTRNTGELFFGEGSRLTVL.

This clone has only one observation. This chain links TRBV11-1 with TRBJ2-1; D unclear. Germline CDR1 reads SGHAT; CDR2 reads FQDESV (reference sequence). V lost 3 bases and J 9 bases, leaving 9 bases between the germline ends. This CDR3 region has 12 residues. CDR3 bases: TGTGCCAGCAGCTTTAACTACGTTGAGCAGTTCTTC. Translating gives CASSFNYVEQFF. Variable domain in full (rest from reference TRBV11-1 and TRBJ2-1): EAEVAQSPRYKITEKSQAVAFWCDPISGHATLYWYRQILGQGPELLVQFQDESVVDDSQLPKDRFSAERLKGVDSTLKIQPAELGDSAMYLCASSFNYVEQFFGPGTRLTVL.

This clone has a count of ten or more. The V gene is TRBV13, the J gene TRBJ2-1; the D gene could be TRBD1 or TRBD2 (6 bases each). Germline V gene data show CDR1 as PRHDT and CDR2 as FYEKMQ (reference sequence). The CDR3 spans 14 residues. The V and J ends lost 11 bases and 12 bases respectively, with 26 bases between them. The CDR3: CAEQRAGGVFGQFF. The CDR3 bases are TGTGCCGAGCAGCGGGCCGGGGGCGTTTTCGGGCAGTTCTTC.

The chain carries TRBV6-1 and TRBJ2-7; the match to TRBD2 covers 9 bases. Germline-derived CDR1 and CDR2 are MNHNS and SASEGT. V shed 1 base and J 2 bases; nucleotides not matched to a gene: 3. The CDR3 has 15 amino acids. This CDR3 reads CASSEDAGGPYEQYF. The CDR3, as DNA: TGTGCCAGCAGTGAAGATGCGGGAGGGCCCTACGAGCAGTACTTC.

This clone has just one count. V usage is TRBV7-3 and J usage is TRBJ2-1; D not certain. V shed 5 bases and J shed 7 bases, with 24 bases lying between them. The CDR3 contains 17 residues. The germline V gene has CDR1 SGHTA and CDR2 FQGTGA. The CDR3 region is CASSPAKVGEYSNEQFF. CDR3 bases: TGTGCCAGCAGCCCCGCGAAGGTGGGCGAATATTCTAATGAGCAGTTCTTC.

This clone was picked up a small number of times. This sequence joins TRBV5-5 and TRBJ1-3; D not certain. The CDR3 spans 15 residues. From germline, CDR1 is SGHKS and CDR2 YYEKEE (reference sequence). Between the trimmed V and J ends, which lost 2 bases and 7 bases, there was a span of 16 bases. DNA for the CDR3: TGTGCCAGCAGCTTAATAGGGCACCTTGGGAACACCATATATTTT. It encodes CASSLIGHLGNTIYF.

V usage is TRBV7-9 and J usage is TRBJ2-2, with D tentatively TRBD1 (6 bases). This CDR3 spans 14 amino acids. CDR1 and CDR2 (germline): SEHNR, FQNEAQ (reference sequence). Deletions cut 4 bases from V and 1 base from J, with 7 bases between. The CDR3 DNA sequence: TGTGCCAGCAGCTGGGGACAGAACACCGGGGAGCTGTTTTTT. It is translated as CASSWGQNTGELFF.

The rearrangement links TRBV28 to TRBJ1-5; D is possibly TRBD1 (5 bases). Germline CDR1 reads MDHEN; CDR2 reads SYDVKM. This CDR3 region has 17 residues. Trimming took off 3 bases at V and 0 bases at J, with 15 bases between the two ends. The CDR3 sequence: CASSFRGNAFSNQPQHF. CDR3 nucleotide sequence: TGTGCCAGCAGTTTCCGGGGGAATGCTTTTAGCAATCAGCCCCAGCATTTT. The variable domain in full, completed from reference TRBV28 and TRBJ1-5, reads DVKVTQSSRYLVKRTGEKVFLECVQDMDHENMFWYRQDPGLGLRLIYFSYDVKMKEKGDIPEGYSVSREKKERFSLILESASTNQTSMYLCASSFRGNAFSNQPQHFGDGTRLSIL.

The chain has TRBV2 and TRBJ2-2; perhaps TRBD2 as D (5 bases). The CDR3 runs to 14 residues. The ends were cut back, 8 bases at V and 8 bases at J, with 18 bases in the middle. Germline CDR1 SNHLY, CDR2 FYNNEI. CDR3 DNA: TGTGCCAGCCTTGGCTTAGGCTCGGGGGGGGAGCTGTTTTTT. Translated, it gives CASLGLGSGGELFF.

The chain recombines TRBV7-8 with TRBJ2-5; maybe TRBD1 (6 bases). This CDR3 has 16 amino acids. Germline CDR1 and CDR2: SGHVS and FQNEAQ. V was cut by 0 bases and J by 0 bases, with 11 bases left in between. CDR3 in amino acids: CASSLAPTGHQETQYF. In nucleotides, the CDR3 is TGTGCCAGCAGCTTAGCCCCCACAGGGCACCAAGAGACCCAGTACTTC. Combining the CDR3 with reference TRBV7-8 and TRBJ2-5 gives the whole variable domain GAGVSQSPRYKVAKRGQDVALRCDPISGHVSLFWYQQALGQGPEFLTYFQNEAQLDKSGLPSDRFFAERPEGSVSTLKIQRTQQEDSAVYLCASSLAPTGHQETQYFGPGTRLLVL.

A few counts support this clone. Other DNA sequences in this specimen translate into the identical CDR3. V gene TRBV30 combines with J gene TRBJ2-5; tentatively, D is TRBD1 or TRBD2 (5 bases each). Between the trimmed V and J ends, which lost 2 bases and 1 base, there was a span of 8 bases. The germline V gene has CDR1 GTSNPN and CDR2 SVGIG (reference sequence). CDR3 length: 13 amino acids. CDR3 bases: TGTGCCTGGAGTCTCGGGACCCAAGAGACCCAGTACTTC. Its protein product is CAWSLGTQETQYF. The full variable domain, its missing parts supplied by reference TRBV30 and TRBJ2-5, is SQTIHQWPATLVQPVGSPLSLECTVEGTSNPNLYWYRQAAGRGLQLLFYSVGIGQISSEVPQNLSASRPQDRQFILSSKKLLLSDSGFYLCAWSLGTQETQYFGPGTRLLVL.

The V and J genes are TRBV27 and TRBJ2-1; D might be TRBD2 (6 bases). The germline V and J ends were trimmed by 3 bases and 5 bases, with 14 bases remaining between them. Germline V gives CDR1 MNHEY, CDR2 SMNVEV (reference sequence). The CDR3 runs to 15 residues. Here the CDR3 DNA reads TGTGCCAGCAGTTTTTTGGGGGAGCGGGACAATGAGCAGTTCTTC. Protein: CASSFLGERDNEQFF.

The J gene is TRBJ1-4, the V gene TRBV11-2; D may be TRBD1 (5 bases). The CDR3 totals 17 residues. Trimming took off 4 bases at V and 7 bases at J, with 22 bases between the two ends. Germline CDR1 reads SGHAT; CDR2 reads FQNNGV. This chain's CDR3 is CASSSLGEGLAGEKLFF. The CDR3 DNA reads as TGTGCCAGCAGCTCCCTGGGAGAGGGACTGGCGGGTGAAAAACTGTTTTTT.

The J gene is TRBJ1-1, the V gene TRBV11-2; TRBD1 might be the D (6 bases). The germline gives CDR1 SGHAT, CDR2 FQNNGV. V was shortened by 0 bases and J by 8 bases, with 13 bases between the two germline ends. The CDR3 runs to 14 residues. CDR3 coding DNA: TGTGCCAGCAGCTTAGATCCCACAGGGACCGAAGCTTTCTTT. It translates to CASSLDPTGTEAFF. The variable domain in full, completed from reference TRBV11-2 and TRBJ1-1, reads EAGVAQSPRYKIIEKRQSVAFWCNPISGHATLYWYQQILGQGPKLLIQFQNNGVVDDSQLPKDRFSAERLKGVDSTLKIQPAKLEDSAVYLCASSLDPTGTEAFFGQGTRLTVV.

V and J are TRBV7-8 and TRBJ2-5, with D perhaps TRBD2 (5 bases). The germline V and J ends were trimmed by 1 base and 4 bases, with 13 bases remaining between them. The CDR3 covers 15 residues. Germline lookup yields CDR1 SGHVS and CDR2 FQNEAQ. CDR3 protein: CASSLESRGRETQYF. The CDR3 bases are TGTGCCAGCAGCTTAGAGTCCCGGGGTCGAGAGACCCAGTACTTC.

The CDR3 protein is CASRGSTRLSYNEQFF. CDR3 sequence (DNA): TGTGCCAGCAGGGGATCAACCAGACTTTCCTACAATGAGCAGTTCTTC. V and J are TRBV2 and TRBJ2-1; D is ambiguous. This CDR3 region has 16 residues. Germline CDR1 is SNHLY and CDR2 is FYNNEI. Trimming left V 6 bases short and J 1 base short, with 16 bases between.

This clone has only a few counts. The rearrangement links TRBV13 to TRBJ1-1; TRBD1 might be the D (6 bases). Per germline, CDR1 PRHDT and CDR2 FYEKMQ (reference sequence). The V end was cut by 5 bases, the J end by 5 bases, with 15 bases between. CDR3 length: 14 amino acids. The CDR3 DNA reads as TGTGCCAGCAGCGAACTACGGAGGGGGACTGAAGCTTTCTTT. Protein product: CASSELRRGTEAFF.

The rearrangement joins TRBV6-1 to TRBJ2-1; TRBD2 matches at 11 bases. J lost 4 bases, V lost 5 bases, and 4 bases had no gene match. CDR3 size: 15 residues. Germline loops: CDR1 MNHNS, CDR2 SASEGT. The CDR3 reads CASSIAGGPYNEQFF. The CDR3 region has the DNA TGTGCCAGCAGTATAGCGGGAGGGCCGTACAATGAGCAGTTCTTC.

The J gene is TRBJ1-1, the V gene TRBV6-5; D not resolved. The V and J ends lost 2 bases and 4 bases respectively, with 8 bases between them. The germline V gene encodes CDR1 MNHEY and CDR2 SVGAGI. This CDR3 is 13 amino acids long. The CDR3, as DNA: TGTGCCAGCAGTTACACTTCGGGCACTGAAGCTTTCTTT. This codes for CASSYTSGTEAFF.

The CDR3 reads CASSLEGWAEAFF. CDR3 sequence (DNA): TGTGCCAGCAGCTTAGAGGGCTGGGCTGAAGCTTTCTTT. The J gene is TRBJ1-1, the V gene TRBV11-2; no definite D call. Trimming removed 0 bases from V and 6 bases from J, with 8 bases in between. The CDR3 extends over 13 amino acids. CDR1 is SGHAT and CDR2 is FQNNGV in the germline V gene.

The V gene is TRBV9, the J gene TRBJ2-7; 9 nucleotides align to TRBD1. The CDR3 covers 17 residues. Germline V gene sequence: CDR1 SGDLS, CDR2 YYNGEE. V was pared by 3 bases and J by 5 bases, with 15 bases of the junction left unmatched. For the CDR3, the DNA is TGTGCCAGCAGCGCAACCCCTTCCGGGACAGGGCGCCACGAGCAGTACTTC. Translation gives CASSATPSGTGRHEQYF. Full variable domain (missing parts from reference TRBV9 and TRBJ2-7): DSGVTQTPKHLITATGQRVTLRCSPRSGDLSVYWYQQSLDQGLQFLIQYYNGEERAKGNILERFSAQQFPDLHSELNLSSLELGDSALYFCASSATPSGTGRHEQYFGPGTRLTVT.